This T cell receptor beta chain emerged from a study of blood T cell repertoires in COVID-19. As for the study in general: Samples representing acute and convalescent COVID-19 were sourced from the United States, Italy and Spain. In each case, the material was cDNA or gDNA derived from T cells, B-cell-depleted T cells, or PBMCs.

Original data processing: The authors estimated nucleated cell counts from reference gene primer amplification. The method was immunoSEQ multiplex PCR; TCRdb's version includes in-frame clones alone and lacks a portion of them. From that table come the V and J calls and clone size; the DNA was used to work out D and trimming. The top ten hold 0.95% to 1% of the sample, which has 200,000 to 300,000 clones, 88% seen once. CDR1 is LNHDA, CDR2 SQIVND, per germline (reference sequence). V lost 3 bases, J lost 4 bases, and 12 bases lay in between. The CDR3 has 14 amino acids. This TCR was recovered from a woman in her 40s who had recovered from COVID-19. Sequencing was done on a sample of peripheral blood. The rearrangement uses TRBV19 and TRBJ1-1, with a tentative D call TRBD1 (5 bases). Written as DNA, the CDR3 is TGTGCCAGTAGTATTTGGGGCTTGCCCACTGAAGCTTTCTTT. Translated: CASSIWGLPTEAFF. The entire variable domain, with the rest obtained from reference TRBV19 and TRBJ1-1, is as follows: DGGITQSPKYLFRKEGQNVTLSCEQNLNHDAMYWYRQDPGQGLRLIYYSQIVNDFQKGDIAEGYSVSREKKESFPLTVTSAQKNPTAFYLCASSIWGLPTEAFFGQGTRLTVV.